Following are 19 T cell receptor beta chains from one sample sequenced in a study of blood T cell repertoires in COVID-19. Produced via immunoSEQ multiplex PCR; TCRdb's table is partial and in-frame only. The table records over 250,000 clones, 90% of them present only once. Material for sequencing was PBMCs or T cells enriched from blood (not recorded which). These receptors came from a man in his fifties or sixties who had recovered from COVID-19.

J is TRBJ2-2 and V is TRBV24-1; 11 bases fit TRBD2. From germline, CDR1 is KGHDR and CDR2 SFDVKD. Unmatched junction bases numbered 10, after V lost 1 base and J lost 7 bases. The CDR3 is 18 amino acids. The CDR3: CATSDFPASGRSVGELFF. The CDR3, as DNA: TGTGCCACCAGTGATTTCCCGGCTAGCGGGAGGTCGGTCGGGGAGCTGTTTTTT.

This chain connects TRBV30 to TRBJ2-2, with 14 nucleotides matching TRBD2. J gave up 7 bases and V 6 bases, and 13 bases lay outside the gene matches. This CDR3 contains 17 residues. CDR1 and CDR2 from the germline V gene are GTSNPN and SVGIG (reference sequence). The CDR3 spells CACCSGLAGGVGGELFF. CDR3 DNA sequence: TGTGCCTGCTGTTCCGGACTAGCGGGGGGAGTGGGCGGGGAGCTGTTTTTT.

The chain joins TRBV27 to TRBJ2-1; D remains ambiguous. Germline lookup yields CDR1 MNHEY and CDR2 SMNVEV (reference sequence). This CDR3 spans 14 amino acids. Between the trimmed V and J ends, which lost 4 bases and 0 bases, there was a span of 7 bases. Written as DNA, the CDR3 is TGTGCCAGCAGTTCCCGGTACTCCTACAATGAGCAGTTCTTC. It yields the protein CASSSRYSYNEQFF.

The rearrangement joins TRBV3-1 (or the pseudogene TRBV3-2) to TRBJ2-1, with 13 bases identical to TRBD2. V was pared by 3 bases and J by 7 bases, with 9 bases of the junction left unmatched. Germline V CDR1 and CDR2: LGHDT, YNNKEL (reference sequence). CDR3 length: 17 amino acids. Here the CDR3 reads CASSQRLLAGGRNEQFF. The CDR3 coding sequence is TGTGCCAGCAGCCAGCGACTACTAGCGGGAGGGCGAAATGAGCAGTTCTTC.

CDR3 DNA: TGTGCCAGCAGCCATCCGGGAGGGACCAGCACAGATACGCAGTATTTT. Translation: CASSHPGGTSTDTQYF. The chain couples TRBV5-4 to TRBJ2-3, with 8 positions matching TRBD2. Germline trimming cut 4 bases from V and 0 bases from J; bases unmatched to any gene: 7. This CDR3 spans 16 amino acids. Germline CDR1 SGHNT, CDR2 YYREEE (reference sequence). Using reference TRBV5-4 and TRBJ2-3 for the parts outside the CDR3, the full variable domain is ETGVTQSPTHLIKTRGQQVTLRCSSQSGHNTVSWYQQALGQGPQFIFQYYREEENGRGNFPPRFSGLQFPNYSSELNVNALELDDSALYLCASSHPGGTSTDTQYFGPGTRLTVL.

The rearrangement links TRBV7-3 to TRBJ2-1, with 8 bases fitting TRBD2. Germline V gives CDR1 SGHTA, CDR2 FQGTGA. The V segment lost 7 bases and the J segment 10 bases; nucleotides outside the gene matches: 12. The CDR3 runs 14 residues. The chain's CDR3 is CASNKGAGGGEQFF. The CDR3 coding sequence is TGTGCCAGCAACAAAGGGGCGGGAGGTGGCGAGCAGTTCTTC.

V is TRBV24-1 and J is TRBJ2-2, with D maybe TRBD2 (6 bases). CDR1 and CDR2 from the germline V gene are KGHDR and SFDVKD. CDR3 size: 14 residues. V lost 8 bases and J 2 bases, leaving 11 bases between the germline ends. Written as DNA, the CDR3 is TGTGCCACCAAGGGACTCGGAAACACCGGGGAGCTGTTTTTT. This translates into CATKGLGNTGELFF.

The CDR3 here is CASSLNRGLFGNQPQHF. The CDR3 region has the DNA TGTGCCAGCAGCTTAAACAGGGGGCTGTTCGGCAATCAGCCCCAGCATTTT. The chain is built from TRBV7-6 and TRBJ1-5; 9 nucleotides match TRBD1. Germline V gene data show CDR1 as SGHVS and CDR2 as FNYEAQ. This CDR3 has 17 residues. The J segment lost 2 bases and the V segment lost 2 bases, leaving 7 bases of the junction unmatched.

The count of this clone is one. The chain uses TRBV28 and TRBJ1-1; D possibly corresponds to TRBD1 (6 bases). The CDR3 is 12 amino acids. V was shortened by 8 bases and J by 7 bases, with 14 bases between the two germline ends. Germline CDR1 is MDHEN and CDR2 is SYDVKM. CDR3 protein: CASAWTVSEAFF. The CDR3 DNA reads TGTGCCAGCGCTTGGACAGTTAGTGAAGCTTTCTTT.

The genes are TRBV27 and TRBJ2-1; D call uncertain. The CDR3 is 14 amino acids. V was cut by 3 bases and J by 1 base, with 7 bases left in between. Looked up from germline, CDR1 is MNHEY and CDR2 is SMNVEV (reference sequence). The CDR3 here is CASSFSSSYNEQFF. Here the CDR3 DNA reads TGTGCCAGCAGTTTTAGTAGTTCCTACAATGAGCAGTTCTTC.

The count of this clone is one. V and J are TRBV7-9 and TRBJ1-4; possibly TRBD1 for D (5 bases). The CDR3 runs to 15 residues. Deletions cut 2 bases from V and 7 bases from J, with 14 bases between. Germline V gene lookup returns CDR1 SEHNR and CDR2 FQNEAQ (reference sequence). The CDR3 region is CASSLSSGFVEKLFF. CDR3 nucleotide sequence: TGTGCCAGCAGCTTATCCTCAGGGTTCGTTGAAAAACTGTTTTTT.

V gene TRBV5-6 combines with J gene TRBJ2-1, with D possibly matching TRBD2 (6 bases). CDR1 and CDR2 (germline): SGHDT, YYEEEE. The CDR3 loop spans 17 amino acids. V dropped 4 bases and J dropped 5 bases, with 22 bases sitting between them. CDR3 loop: CASSPEGLPDDNNEQFF. The CDR3 region has the DNA TGTGCCAGCAGCCCGGAGGGACTCCCAGACGACAACAATGAGCAGTTCTTC.

The chain couples TRBV3-1 (or the pseudogene TRBV3-2) to TRBJ1-5, with 7 bases fitting TRBD1. Germline-derived CDR1 and CDR2 are LGHDT and YNNKEL (reference sequence). The CDR3 has 15 residues. V was pared by 6 bases and J by 2 bases, with 7 bases of the junction left unmatched. The CDR3 sequence: CASSDRGRRNQPQHF. In DNA form, the CDR3 reads TGTGCCAGCAGTGATAGGGGGCGACGCAATCAGCCCCAGCATTTT.

The rearrangement uses TRBV7-9 and TRBJ2-1; 9 nucleotides agree with TRBD2. Germline CDR1 is SEHNR and CDR2 is FQNEAQ (reference sequence). V was clipped by 5 bases and J by 5 bases; unmatched bases: 10. The CDR3 is 16 residues long. The CDR3 bases are TGTGCCAGCAGCCACCGCGGCGGCGGGGGGGACAATGAGCAGTTCTTC. As protein: CASSHRGGGGDNEQFF.

The chain has TRBV11-2 and TRBJ1-2; 9 positions match TRBD1. CDR1 and CDR2 (germline): SGHAT, FQNNGV. The CDR3 has 15 amino acids. Losses at the gene ends were 5 bases for V and 4 bases for J; bases not matched to a gene: 8. The CDR3 DNA follows: TGTGCCAGCAGCCCATTGGGGACAGGGATCTATGGCTACACCTTC. Its protein is CASSPLGTGIYGYTF.

This clone was observed a few times. The chain links TRBV4-1 to TRBJ1-3; the match to TRBD1 covers 11 bases. Germline V CDR1 and CDR2: MGHRA, YSYEKL. The trim removed 3 bases at V and 8 bases at J, leaving 9 bases unmatched. CDR3 length: 16 amino acids. The CDR3 nucleotides read TGCGCCAGCAGCCAGGAAGGACAGGGGGCGTGGGACACCATATATTTT. It yields the protein CASSQEGQGAWDTIYF.

This chain connects TRBV19 to TRBJ1-2, with TRBD1 as a possible D gene (6 bases). The CDR3 loop spans 15 amino acids. With 2 bases removed from V and 2 bases from J, the gap between germline ends came to 12 bases. Germline lookup yields CDR1 LNHDA and CDR2 SQIVND (reference sequence). The CDR3 sequence is CASSIRDRINYGYTF. The CDR3 bases are TGTGCCAGTAGTATAAGAGACAGGATCAACTATGGCTACACCTTC.

The chain joins TRBV11-2 to TRBJ2-7; 9 nucleotides line up with TRBD1. This CDR3 spans 15 amino acids. Unmatched junction bases numbered 7, after V lost 4 bases and J lost 3 bases. CDR1 SGHAT and CDR2 FQNNGV come from the germline V gene. Written as DNA, the CDR3 is TGTGCCAGCAGCTCCCTCTCGGACAGGGGCTACGAGCAGTACTTC. It yields the protein CASSSLSDRGYEQYF.

This clone was seen only once. The chain recombines TRBV6-5 with TRBJ1-5; a weak D match, TRBD1 (6 bases). Between the trimmed V and J ends, which lost 6 bases and 6 bases, there was a span of 18 bases. The CDR3 has 15 amino acids. Germline V gene sequence: CDR1 MNHEY, CDR2 SVGAGI. The DNA for the CDR3 is TGTGCCAGCAGGGATGACAGGTTCGATGGTCAGCCCCAGCATTTT. This encodes CASRDDRFDGQPQHF.